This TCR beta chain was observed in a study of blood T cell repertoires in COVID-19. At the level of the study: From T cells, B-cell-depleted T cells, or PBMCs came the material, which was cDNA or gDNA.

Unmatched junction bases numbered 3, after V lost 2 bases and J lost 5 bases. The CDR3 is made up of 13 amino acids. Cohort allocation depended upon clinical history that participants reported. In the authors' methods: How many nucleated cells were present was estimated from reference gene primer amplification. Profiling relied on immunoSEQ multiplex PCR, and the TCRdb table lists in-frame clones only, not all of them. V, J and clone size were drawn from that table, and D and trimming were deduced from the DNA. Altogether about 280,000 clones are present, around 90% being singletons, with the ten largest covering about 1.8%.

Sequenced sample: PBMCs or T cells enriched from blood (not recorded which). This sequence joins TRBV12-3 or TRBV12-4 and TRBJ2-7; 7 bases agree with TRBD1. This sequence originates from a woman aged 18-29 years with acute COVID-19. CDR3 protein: CASSLHDRDEQYF. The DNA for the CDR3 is TGTGCCAGCAGTTTACACGACAGGGACGAGCAGTACTTC.